These 3 T cell receptor beta chains originate from one sample sequenced in a study of graft-versus-host responses after intestinal transplantation. The table came from immunoSEQ multiplex PCR; TCRdb's copy has only in-frame clones and leaves some out. The table lists roughly 100,000 clones, roughly 90% of them singletons. No antigen is known for these receptors. This material consisted of unstimulated CD4+ T cells sorted from spleen or lymph node cells, taken before intestinal transplant. These receptors originate from a human donor who received an intestinal transplant.

V and J are TRBV4-2 and TRBJ2-1, with 10 bases that match TRBD2. Germline CDR1 LGHNA, CDR2 YNFKEQ. V shed 1 base, J shed 5 bases, and the junction held 8 bases outside the gene matches. There are 17 residues in the CDR3. The CDR3 is CASSQAPLLAGDNEQFF. CDR3 in DNA: TGTGCCAGCAGCCAAGCCCCCCTCCTAGCGGGGGACAATGAGCAGTTCTTC.

The chain combines TRBV9 with TRBJ2-2; D is undetermined. Germline V gene lookup returns CDR1 SGDLS and CDR2 YYNGEE. This CDR3 is built from 12 residues. Trimming removed 4 bases from V and 7 bases from J, with 8 bases in between. This CDR3 reads CASSLSRGELFF. CDR3 sequence (DNA): TGTGCCAGCAGCTTATCCCGCGGGGAGCTGTTTTTT.

The chain couples TRBV18 to TRBJ1-1, with 7 bases matching TRBD1. The length of the CDR3 is 14 residues. V lost 2 bases and J lost 1; bases outside the gene matches: 1. Germline CDR1 and CDR2: KGHSH and LQKENI. The CDR3 DNA reads as TGTGCCAGCTCACCAGACAGGGCGAACACTGAAGCTTTCTTT. Translation: CASSPDRANTEAFF.